The 32 T cell receptor beta chains presented below share a single source sample, sequenced in a study of T cells in Graves' hyperthyroidism and ophthalmopathy (dated by TCRdb to the late 2010s). The library was prepared using multiplex PCR. This sample was sequenced with an Illumina HiSeq 2000. The TCR beta CDR3 regions were amplified from RNA transcripts. The first round of RT-PCR for the TCR CDR3 was performed with the HTBI primer set and the Qiagen OneStep RT-PCR kit. TCRdb took the public reads, trimmed them with fastp at Q25, ran MiXCR for clone calling and kept in-frame beta chains. Entries are consolidated by CDR3 protein sequence, retaining the most common genes and DNA. The sample profile shows approximately 500,000 distinct CDR3 sequences; about half of them were found once. In total, the top ten clones hold about 8% of the sample. The sequencing sample was made of peripheral blood or thyroid tissue (not recorded which). The receptors derive from a woman aged 18-29 years with Graves' hyperthyroidism.

This clonotype was detected many times. The chain uses TRBV7-6 and TRBJ1-4; 10 nucleotides match TRBD1. The CDR3 extends over 18 amino acids. CDR1 is SGHVS, CDR2 FNYEAQ, per germline. V shed 5 bases, J shed 11 bases, and the junction held 20 bases outside the gene matches. DNA for the CDR3: TGTGCCAGCAGCCCCGGGACAGGGGTCCCAGGGGGTGGTGGGAAACTGTTTTTT. Protein: CASSPGTGVPGGGGKLFF.

The V gene is TRBV20-1, the J gene TRBJ2-3; TRBD1 might be the D (6 bases). With 0 bases removed from V and 6 bases from J, the gap between germline ends came to 10 bases. Germline-derived CDR1 and CDR2 are DFQATT and SNEGSKA (reference sequence). This CDR3 is 13 amino acids long. CDR3 coding DNA: TGCAGTGCTAGAGAGGGGGCCAGGGATACGCAGTATTTT. It specifies CSAREGARDTQYF.

The chain uses TRBV27 and TRBJ2-2, with 7 bases fitting TRBD2. The germline V gene encodes CDR1 MNHEY and CDR2 SMNVEV (reference sequence). The CDR3 has 16 amino acids. V was pared by 0 bases and J by 4 bases, with 5 bases of the junction left unmatched. CDR3 coding DNA: TGTGCCAGCAGTTTATCGTGGACTAGAGGCACCGGGGAGCTGTTTTTT. Encoded protein: CASSLSWTRGTGELFF.

This clonotype was observed many times. The chain is built from TRBV18 and TRBJ1-2; D possibly corresponds to TRBD1 (5 bases). Germline V lookup: CDR1 KGHSH, CDR2 LQKENI. V was pared by 3 bases and J by 5 bases, with 13 bases between. The CDR3 runs 14 residues. The CDR3 sequence: CASSPSRERYGYTF. The CDR3 coding sequence is TGTGCCAGCTCACCGTCCAGGGAAAGATATGGCTACACCTTC.

This clonotype appeared once. The chain links TRBV7-2 to TRBJ1-1; TRBD1 might be the D (5 bases). Germline V gene sequence: CDR1 SGHTA, CDR2 FQGNSA. The V end was cut by 2 bases, the J end by 4 bases, with 17 bases between. This CDR3 region has 16 residues. In DNA form, the CDR3 reads TGTGCCAGCAGCTTATTACTAGCGGGGGAAGGCACTGAAGCTTTCTTT. Translated: CASSLLLAGEGTEAFF.

About this clonotype: At one of its ends the junction is not consistent with the germline gene, which may arise from a read error. The genes are TRBV12-3 or TRBV12-4 and TRBJ2-5; possible D gene TRBD1, 6 bases. The CDR3 is 14 residues long. The CDR3 region has the DNA TGTGCCAGCAGTTGGGGACATCGTAGAGAGGCCCAGTACTTC. Translation gives CASSWGHRREAQYF.

This clonotype was detected many times. This chain uses TRBV7-8 with TRBJ1-1; D is uncertain. CDR1 is SGHVS, CDR2 FQNEAQ, per germline. The CDR3 covers 15 residues. Trimming shortened V by 1 base and J by 4 bases, and 13 bases separated the two germline ends. CDR3 loop: CASSLERGMGTEAFF. CDR3 sequence (DNA): TGTGCCAGCAGCTTAGAGAGAGGGATGGGCACTGAAGCTTTCTTT.

In its sample, this clonotype was seen many times. The chain links TRBV5-1 to TRBJ2-7; D is possibly TRBD2 (5 bases). The CDR3 has 13 amino acids. Trimming removed 0 bases at V and 7 bases at J, with 11 bases between. In germline, CDR1 is SGHRS, CDR2 YFSETQ. Here the CDR3 reads CASSLAGVREQYF. The CDR3 nucleotides read TGCGCCAGCAGCTTGGCCGGGGTGCGGGAGCAGTACTTC.

This clonotype was recorded at least ten times. V usage is TRBV20-1 and J usage is TRBJ2-7; D possibly corresponds to TRBD1 (5 bases). CDR1 and CDR2 (germline): DFQATT, SNEGSKA (reference sequence). V was shortened by 1 base and J by 0 bases, with 16 bases between the two germline ends. This CDR3 contains 16 residues. The DNA for the CDR3 is TGCAGTGCTAGAGCCACGATTCAGGGCAGCTCCTACGAGCAGTACTTC. Translated, it gives CSARATIQGSSYEQYF.

Remarks on this clonotype: It may be a read error: a sequence one base away is much more abundant. The chain is built from TRBV5-4 and TRBJ2-7, with TRBD2 as a possible D gene (5 bases). The end of the DNA is better explained by TRBJ2-1, so the J call may be wrong. CDR1 SGHNT and CDR2 YYREEE come from the germline V gene (reference sequence). The CDR3 has 15 residues. The CDR3 region has the DNA TGTGCCAGCAGCCCACAAACTAGGCTTACGGACGAGCAGTTCTTC. Protein: CASSPQTRLTDEQFF.

The chain carries TRBV2 and TRBJ2-7; 7 nucleotides agree with TRBD1. In germline, CDR1 is SNHLY, CDR2 FYNNEI. The trim removed 6 bases at V and 3 bases at J, leaving 14 bases unmatched. The CDR3 is made up of 16 amino acids. CDR3 nucleotides: TGTGCCAGCAGCCGGCGACAGGGATCATATGTCTACGAGCAGTACTTC. Translated, it gives CASSRRQGSYVYEQYF.

In its sample, this clonotype was seen many times. This rearrangement joins TRBV9 to TRBJ2-5; a weak D match, TRBD2 (5 bases). V lost 6 bases and J 2 bases, leaving 17 bases between the germline ends. CDR3 size: 15 residues. Germline CDR1 SGDLS, CDR2 YYNGEE. The CDR3 sequence is CASNLRGRAQETQYF. Written as DNA, the CDR3 is TGTGCCAGCAACCTCCGTGGGCGGGCGCAAGAGACCCAGTACTTC.

This clonotype appeared many times. The chain recombines TRBV13 with TRBJ1-5, with D maybe TRBD1 (5 bases). This CDR3 comprises 17 residues. CDR1 and CDR2 (germline): PRHDT, FYEKMQ (reference sequence). V was clipped by 2 bases and J by 0 bases, with 14 bases between them. The chain's CDR3 is CASSLTGGDTSNQPQHF. CDR3 coding DNA: TGTGCCAGCAGCTTAACGGGGGGGGATACTAGCAATCAGCCCCAGCATTTT.

This chain joins TRBV29-1 and TRBJ1-1; D gene uncertain. From germline, CDR1 is SQVTM and CDR2 ANQGSEA. Trimming cost V 0 bases and J 3 bases, with 11 bases left between them. The CDR3 length is 14 residues. The CDR3 region is CSVEDAELDTEAFF. The DNA for the CDR3 is TGCAGCGTTGAAGATGCGGAATTGGACACTGAAGCTTTCTTT.

V gene TRBV5-1 combines with J gene TRBJ2-3; TRBD1 matches 9 bases. Germline V gene lookup returns CDR1 SGHRS and CDR2 YFSETQ. The CDR3 loop spans 16 amino acids. Germline trimming cut 3 bases from V and 0 bases from J; bases unmatched to any gene: 5. CDR3 in amino acids: CASSYLGQGSTDTQYF. The CDR3 DNA reads as TGCGCCAGCAGCTACCTGGGACAGGGTAGCACAGATACGCAGTATTTT.

The sample holds a few counts of this clonotype. The V gene is TRBV6-4, the J gene TRBJ2-3, with 9 bases identical to TRBD2. With 5 bases clipped from V and 4 bases from J, the junction kept 4 bases outside the gene matches. The germline gives CDR1 MRHNA, CDR2 SNTAGT. CDR3 length: 14 residues. CDR3 region: CASSKAGGSDTQYF. Written as DNA, the CDR3 is TGTGCCAGCAGTAAAGCGGGAGGTTCAGATACGCAGTATTTT.

This clonotype was seen more than once but under ten times. The chain is built from TRBV20-1 and TRBJ2-3; D remains ambiguous. The CDR3 totals 17 residues. The germline gives CDR1 DFQATT, CDR2 SNEGSKA (reference sequence). With 6 bases removed from V and 6 bases from J, the gap between germline ends came to 28 bases. The CDR3 reads CSAIPLIRTDVRDTQYF. CDR3 coding DNA: TGCAGTGCCATCCCCCTCATACGGACGGACGTGCGGGATACGCAGTATTTT.

The rearrangement links TRBV10-3 to TRBJ1-5; a weak D match, TRBD1 (5 bases). Germline V lookup: CDR1 ENHRY, CDR2 SYGVKD. This CDR3 contains 20 residues. Trimming took 10 bases from V and 3 from J, leaving 34 bases between them. The CDR3 loop is CATRLAGGPGDRGLNQPQHF. CDR3 coding DNA: TGTGCCACCCGACTAGCGGGAGGGCCTGGGGATAGGGGACTCAATCAGCCCCAGCATTTT.

The chain uses TRBV20-1 and TRBJ2-7; D tentatively fits TRBD1 or TRBD2 (5 bases each). CDR1 and CDR2 (germline): DFQATT, SNEGSKA (reference sequence). Trimming left V 0 bases short and J 7 bases short, with 19 bases between. This CDR3 has 15 amino acids. Here the CDR3 reads CSARDLASRVNEQYF. CDR3 coding DNA: TGCAGTGCTAGAGATCTGGCTAGCAGGGTTAATGAGCAGTACTTC.

This chain joins TRBV5-1 and TRBJ1-1, with D unresolved. The CDR3 is 14 residues long. Germline V gene data show CDR1 as SGHRS and CDR2 as YFSETQ. Between the trimmed V and J ends, which lost 0 bases and 4 bases, there was a span of 10 bases. The CDR3 DNA sequence: TGCGCCAGCAGCTTGGAGCTGGGAGGCACTGAAGCTTTCTTT. Its translation is CASSLELGGTEAFF. Full variable domain (rest looked up from reference TRBV5-1 and TRBJ1-1): KAGVTQTPRYLIKTRGQQVTLSCSPISGHRSVSWYQQTPGQGLQFLFEYFSETQRNKGNFPGRFSGRQFSNSRSEMNVSTLELGDSALYLCASSLELGGTEAFFGQGTRLTVV.

Many counts were recorded for this clonotype. The chain links TRBV4-1 to TRBJ1-1; D uncertain. Trimming left V 2 bases short and J 2 bases short, with 18 bases between. The germline CDR1 and CDR2 sequences are MGHRA and YSYEKL. CDR3 length equals 17 residues. Here the CDR3 DNA reads TGCGCCAGCAGCCAACCTGTAAGAGGACCCAAAAACACTGAAGCTTTCTTT. Its translation: CASSQPVRGPKNTEAFF.

This clonotype was seen ten or more times. The junction shows a germline mismatch at one end, possibly a read error. V usage is TRBV5-4 and J usage is TRBJ1-1; unclear D gene. The CDR3 totals 12 residues. Germline V gives CDR1 SGHNT, CDR2 YYREEE (reference sequence). CDR3 coding DNA: TGCGCCAGCAGCTTGGCCACTGGCGAGGCTTTCTTT. The encoded protein is CASSLATGEAFF.

The chain has TRBV20-1 and TRBJ1-1; the D is unclear. The CDR3 is 15 residues long. Trimming removed 4 bases at V and 1 base at J, with 16 bases between. CDR1 and CDR2 from the germline V gene are DFQATT and SNEGSKA (reference sequence). The CDR3 DNA is TGCAGTGCTATCCCGATAGATGGGCCGAACACTGAAGCTTTCTTT. This sequence encodes CSAIPIDGPNTEAFF.

This clonotype was found a few times. This chain uses TRBV24-1 with TRBJ2-3; 9 nucleotides align to TRBD2. Germline CDR1 and CDR2: KGHDR and SFDVKD. Trimming at V came to 3 bases and at J to 2 bases, leaving 5 bases not matched to a gene. The CDR3 is 16 residues long. The CDR3 sequence is CATSDPAGGPTDTQYF. The CDR3 nucleotides are TGTGCCACCAGTGATCCTGCGGGAGGGCCCACAGATACGCAGTATTTT.

V and J are TRBV5-1 and TRBJ1-2; D is ambiguous. CDR3 length equals 14 residues. Germline V CDR1 and CDR2: SGHRS, YFSETQ. V was cut by 0 bases and J by 6 bases, with 12 bases left in between. The CDR3 sequence is CASSLDPGLDGYTF. The CDR3 nucleotides are TGCGCCAGCAGCTTGGATCCGGGATTGGATGGCTACACCTTC.

This clonotype was counted at least ten times. The rearrangement joins TRBV19 to TRBJ2-2; D remains unclear. Per germline, CDR1 LNHDA and CDR2 SQIVND (reference sequence). V lost 7 bases, J lost 0 bases, and 9 bases lay in between. The CDR3 spans 14 residues. CDR3 sequence: CASTKYSNTGELFF. For the CDR3, the DNA is TGTGCCAGTACAAAATACTCGAACACCGGGGAGCTGTTTTTT.

In its sample, this clonotype was seen many times. This chain links TRBV7-9 with TRBJ2-5; D uncertain. V lost 1 base and J lost 7, with 16 bases in between. Germline V CDR1 and CDR2: SEHNR, FQNEAQ (reference sequence). This CDR3 comprises 15 residues. The CDR3 region has the DNA TGTGCCAGCAGCTTAGGGTCCACACAGAGTGGGACCCAGTACTTC. It is translated as CASSLGSTQSGTQYF.

This clonotype came up once. A read error may be the cause here, since a much bigger clone is one base away. The V gene is TRBV29-1, the J gene TRBJ2-2; TRBD2 might be the D (5 bases). From germline, CDR1 is SQVTM and CDR2 ANQGSEA. CDR3 length: 13 amino acids. For the CDR3, the DNA is TGCAGCGTTGAAACCGGGCCCACCGGGGTGCTGTTTTTT. Translation gives CSVETGPTGVLFF.

This clonotype has only one observation. Since the CDR3 does not end with the conserved phenylalanine or tryptophan, this likely comes from a read error. No DNA is shown, since the ends of the CDR3 on it are uncertain; the CDR3 is the one TCRdb lists. The chain joins TRBV10-3 to TRBJ1-4. The CDR3 is 8 residues long, counting both termini. Germline V gene data show CDR1 as ENHRY and CDR2 as SYGVKD. The chain's CDR3 is CAISEAVG.

V gene TRBV29-1 combines with J gene TRBJ2-7, with D possibly being TRBD2 (5 bases). Trimming removed 8 bases from V and 2 bases from J, with 19 bases in between. This CDR3 is 14 amino acids long. Per germline, CDR1 SQVTM and CDR2 ANQGSEA. In nucleotides, the CDR3 is TGCAGCCAAGCAGTTGAGGGTTTCCCCTACGAGCAGTACTTC. Translated, it gives CSQAVEGFPYEQYF.

This clonotype was observed many times. The rearrangement joins TRBV20-1 to TRBJ2-2; TRBD1 agrees at 9 bases. V dropped 6 bases and J dropped 0; count of bases not matched to a gene: 5. The CDR3 sequence is 15 residues long. Germline V gives CDR1 DFQATT, CDR2 SNEGSKA (reference sequence). This CDR3 is CSARTGAPNTGELFF. The CDR3 DNA sequence: TGCAGTGCCAGGACAGGGGCCCCGAACACCGGGGAGCTGTTTTTT.

This clonotype came up many times. This chain uses TRBV5-5 with TRBJ1-1; 7 nucleotides align to TRBD1. Germline V lookup: CDR1 SGHKS, CDR2 YYEKEE (reference sequence). CDR3 length: 16 residues. Trimming cost V 0 bases and J 4 bases; bases outside gene matches: 9. The DNA for the CDR3 is TGTGCCAGCAGCTTGGAAGGGGGCAGGGGGATCACTGAAGCTTTCTTT. It yields the protein CASSLEGGRGITEAFF.